This passage covers 5 T cell receptor beta chains from one sample sequenced in a study of blood T cell repertoires in COVID-19. TCRdb's copy holds only in-frame clones and misses some; the assay was immunoSEQ multiplex PCR. The sample holds under 250,000 clones, roughly 77% seen once. Sequenced: peripheral blood. The receptor source for this set is a woman aged 40 to 50 with COVID-19, enrolled during active disease.

J is TRBJ2-2 and V is TRBV2; 10 nucleotides agree with TRBD2. The CDR3 runs to 16 residues. CDR1 is SNHLY and CDR2 is FYNNEI in the germline V gene. J lost 5 bases, V lost 5 bases, and 8 bases had no gene match. CDR3 sequence: CASSSQAGGPTGELFF. CDR3 DNA: TGTGCCAGCAGTTCGCAAGCGGGAGGGCCGACCGGGGAGCTGTTTTTT.

With regard to this clone: Distinct nucleotide sequences in the sample also encode this CDR3. The chain combines TRBV3-1 (or the pseudogene TRBV3-2) with TRBJ2-3, with TRBD2 identical over 14 bases. The CDR3 loop spans 16 amino acids. Germline V gene sequence: CDR1 LGHDT, CDR2 YNNKEL (reference sequence). Germline trimming cut 3 bases from V and 6 bases from J; bases unmatched to any gene: 5. CDR3 sequence reads: CASSQGTSGRIDTQYF. In DNA form, the CDR3 reads TGTGCCAGCAGCCAGGGGACTAGCGGGAGAATCGATACGCAGTATTTT.

This clone was recorded a few times. V gene TRBV4-2 combines with J gene TRBJ2-3; TRBD2 matches at 11 bases. V dropped 4 bases and J dropped 1; count of bases not matched to a gene: 25. The CDR3 contains 23 residues. Germline lookup yields CDR1 LGHNA and CDR2 YNFKEQ. The CDR3 region is CASSRETSSLITSGSVGTDTQYF. CDR3 sequence (DNA): TGTGCCAGCAGCCGGGAGACCAGTAGCCTTATTACTAGCGGGAGCGTGGGCACAGATACGCAGTATTTT.

V gene TRBV18 combines with J gene TRBJ2-7; 10 bases agree with TRBD2. V dropped 4 bases and J dropped 3; count of bases not matched to a gene: 3. Germline lookup yields CDR1 KGHSH and CDR2 LQKENI. There are 14 residues in the CDR3. The CDR3 here is CASSQGTSVYEQYF. CDR3 in DNA: TGTGCCAGCTCACAAGGGACTAGCGTCTACGAGCAGTACTTC. Drawing the rest from reference TRBV18 and TRBJ2-7, the complete variable domain is NAGVMQNPRHLVRRRGQEARLRCSPMKGHSHVYWYRQLPEEGLKFMVYLQKENIIDESGMPKERFSAEFPKEGPSILRIQQVVRGDSAAYFCASSQGTSVYEQYFGPGTRLTVT.

The chain is built from TRBV7-3 and TRBJ2-6; D is perhaps TRBD2 (5 bases). Trimming took 5 bases from V and 15 from J, leaving 17 bases between them. The CDR3 spans 13 residues. From germline, CDR1 is SGHTA and CDR2 FQGTGA. The CDR3 nucleotides read TGTGCCAGCAGCCGCGGAGGCTCGAATGGCCTGACTTTC. Translated, it gives CASSRGGSNGLTF. Using reference TRBV7-3 and TRBJ2-6 for the parts outside the CDR3, the full variable domain is GAGVSQTPSNKVTEKGKYVELRCDPISGHTALYWYRQSLGQGPEFLIYFQGTGAADDSGLPNDRFFAVRPEGSVSTLKIQRTERGDSAVYLCASSRGGSNGLTFGAGSRLTVL.